The entry that follows covers one T cell receptor beta chain sequence. Its target is not known. Germline V lookup: CDR1 SEHNR, CDR2 FQNEAQ (reference sequence). This CDR3 comprises 15 residues. With 6 bases clipped from V and 7 bases from J, the junction kept 11 bases outside the gene matches. This sample was taken from a study of cytomegalovirus exposure and HLA in healthy donors. Study-level findings and limits: Prior analysis indicated that the majority of TCR beta V segments exhibited productivity approximately 90% or approximately 30% of the time.

Primers: 60 Vbeta forward and 13 Jbeta reverse. The data were produced by immunoSEQ multiplex PCR, yet TCRdb's version contains in-frame clones alone and is incomplete. Of approximately 190,000 clones listed, roughly nine tenths are singletons. V and J are TRBV7-9 and TRBJ2-1; 8 nucleotides match TRBD2. The TCR was taken from a boy under 10 years old in good health and CMV-seronegative. The sequencing input was PBMCs. The CDR3 DNA reads TGTGCCAGCAGTCCGTCCGGGGGGGCGGGAAATGAGCAGTTCTTC. It yields the protein CASSPSGGAGNEQFF.